This T cell receptor beta chain originates from a study of T cell responses to AZD1222 COVID-19 vaccine. Here immunoSEQ multiplex PCR was the method, and the copy in TCRdb shows in-frame clones only, minus some. The sample includes 90,000 to 130,000 clones, 81% of them seen just once. The CDR3 length is 15 residues. CDR1 is SGHKS and CDR2 is YYEKEE in the germline V gene (reference sequence). The V end was cut by 0 bases, the J end by 2 bases, with 12 bases between. Study-level results: Targeting of unmutated variant regions was reportedly seen in nearly half of spike-specific TCRs. Among vaccine-associated CD4 TCRs, coverage spanned spike, with dominance at 160-218 and 743-854. There were repertoire samples only from the period after the peak T cell response. Donors were mostly white British, more females; clonal diversity possibly underestimated.

Worth noting for this clone: Its specificity is not known.

The receptor was derived from an adult in good health. This specimen was peripheral blood, taken on day 0 of AZD1222 vaccination. The chain recombines TRBV5-5 with TRBJ2-7; D is possibly TRBD1 (6 bases). CDR3: CASSLAGRGAYEQYF. In nucleotides, the CDR3 is TGTGCCAGCAGCTTGGCCGGCAGGGGAGCCTACGAGCAGTACTTC.